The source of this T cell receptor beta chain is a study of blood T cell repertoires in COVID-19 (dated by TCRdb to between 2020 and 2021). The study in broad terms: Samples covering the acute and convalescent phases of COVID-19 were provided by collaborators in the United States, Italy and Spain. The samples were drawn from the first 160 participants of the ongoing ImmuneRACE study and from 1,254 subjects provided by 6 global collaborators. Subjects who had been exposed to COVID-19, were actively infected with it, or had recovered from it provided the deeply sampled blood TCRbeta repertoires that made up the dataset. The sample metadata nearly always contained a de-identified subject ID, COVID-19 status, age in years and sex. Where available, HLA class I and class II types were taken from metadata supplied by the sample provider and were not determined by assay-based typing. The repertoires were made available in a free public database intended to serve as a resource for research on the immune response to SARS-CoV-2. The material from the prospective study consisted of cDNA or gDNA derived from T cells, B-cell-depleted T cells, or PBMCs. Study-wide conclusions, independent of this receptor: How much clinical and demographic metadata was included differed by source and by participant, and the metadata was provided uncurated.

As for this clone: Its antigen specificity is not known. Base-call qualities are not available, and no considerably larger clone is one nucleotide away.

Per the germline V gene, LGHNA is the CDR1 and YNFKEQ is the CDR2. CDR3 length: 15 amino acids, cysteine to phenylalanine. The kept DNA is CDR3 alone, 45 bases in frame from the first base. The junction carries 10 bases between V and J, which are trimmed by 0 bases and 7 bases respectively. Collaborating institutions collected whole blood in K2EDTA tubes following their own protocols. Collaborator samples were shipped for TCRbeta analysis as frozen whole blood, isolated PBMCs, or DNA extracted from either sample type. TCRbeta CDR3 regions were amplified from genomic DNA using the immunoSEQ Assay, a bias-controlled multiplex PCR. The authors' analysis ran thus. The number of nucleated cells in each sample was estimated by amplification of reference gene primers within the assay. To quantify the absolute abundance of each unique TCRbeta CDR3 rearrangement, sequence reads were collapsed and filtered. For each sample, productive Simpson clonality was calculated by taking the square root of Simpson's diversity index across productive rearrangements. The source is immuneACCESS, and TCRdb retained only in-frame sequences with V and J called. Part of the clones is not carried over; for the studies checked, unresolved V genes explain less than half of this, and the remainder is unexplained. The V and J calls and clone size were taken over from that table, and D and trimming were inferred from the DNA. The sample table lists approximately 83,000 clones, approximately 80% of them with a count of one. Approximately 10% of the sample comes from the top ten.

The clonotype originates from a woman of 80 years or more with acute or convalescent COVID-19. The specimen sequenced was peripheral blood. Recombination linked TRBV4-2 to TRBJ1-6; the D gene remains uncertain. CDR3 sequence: CASSQEDYLNSPLHF. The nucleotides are TGTGCCAGCAGCCAAGAGGACTACCTCAATTCACCCCTCCACTTT.